In its sample, the clone carrying this T cell receptor (beta chain) is large. Antigen unknown. TCRdb's copy holds only in-frame clones and misses some; the assay was immunoSEQ multiplex PCR. The sample has fewer than 40,000 clones, approximately 92% seen once. Noted time point: before natalizumab initiation. T0 refers to blood drawn before natalizumab was first infused. The data stem from a study of multiple sclerosis patients with progressive multifocal leukoencephalopathy. Overall study: The control group, sampled over time, had multiple sclerosis, received natalizumab and did not develop PML. Study-level points and caveats: Clones expanded at PML were already present before and during natalizumab. The findings' link to JC virus versus immunocompromise remained uncertain.

This receptor was obtained from a man in his thirties or forties with multiple sclerosis. Sequenced material: PBMCs.

CDR3 sequence: CASSIDPEYTDTQYF. The CDR3, as DNA: TGTGCCAGTAGTATAGATCCAGAGTACACAGATACGCAGTATTTT. The J gene is TRBJ2-3, the V gene TRBV19; unclear D gene. CDR1 and CDR2 (germline): LNHDA, SQIVND (reference sequence). The V end lost 0 bases, the J end lost 2 bases, and 9 bases lay between the germline ends. This CDR3 has 15 residues.